The sequence of this TCR beta chain was determined in a study of T cell repertoires in cytomegalovirus infection. Study details: Matching HLA type and CMV infection were both indicated by public TCR beta signatures. Whole-study findings and limits: Cumulative public TCR beta family frequency identified CMV carriers with the relevant HLA.

With respect to this clonotype: Its antigen is still unknown.

Unmatched junction bases numbered 11, after V lost 7 bases and J lost 2 bases. Germline loops: CDR1 SGHRS, CDR2 YFSETQ. CDR3 length equals 15 residues. TCRdb called the reads again in MiXCR, with one record for every CDR3 protein. The data hold some 940,000 distinct CDR3 sequences, with roughly 30% observed a single time. The starting material was cultured CD8+ T cells from PBMCs, obtained from culture after CMV antigen stimulation. J is TRBJ2-5 and V is TRBV5-1, with 7 positions matching TRBD1. The sequence came from a human donor in good health (CMV status not recorded). Some clones in this sample may be carry-over from other donors' samples. This chain's CDR3 is CASGAKGTVQETQYF. CDR3 coding DNA: TGCGCCAGCGGCGCGAAAGGGACAGTGCAAGAGACCCAGTACTTC.